The following is a T cell receptor (beta chain) sequence with its context. Its matching antigen is unknown. The CDR3 goes on 3 residues after the read ends, and that part is filled in from the germline J gene. Assay: immunoSEQ multiplex PCR; the TCRdb copy retains only in-frame clones and omits some. This repertoire includes 35,000 to 45,000 clones. The data were taken from a study of T cells in women clearing cervical HPV infection. The study, taken as a whole, reports: CIN3+ cases had significantly higher TCR repertoire richness than controls, but evenness did not differ. It is unknown whether associations predate infection; no effector/memory or HPV-specific sorting. TRBV6-7 relative abundance averaged approximately 0.11% in cases and 0.15% to 0.2% in controls.

MY09/MY11 PCR detected cervical HPV DNA; dot-blot assigned genotypes. The CDR3 spans 15 residues. CDR1 SGHTA and CDR2 FQGTGA come from the germline V gene. With 6 bases clipped from V and 6 bases from J, the junction kept 7 bases outside the gene matches. The sequence came from a woman aged 18-69 years with a cervical HPV16 infection that either progressed to CIN3+ or cleared (not recorded which). The sample taken for sequencing was blood buffy coat. This chain joins TRBV7-3 and TRBJ2-1, with 11 bases aligning to TRBD2. The part of the CDR3 DNA that was read is TGTGCCAGCAGTTATGGACTAGCGGGCCTCAATGAG. It yields the protein CASSYGLAGLNE. The full CDR3 reads CASSYGLAGLNEQFF.